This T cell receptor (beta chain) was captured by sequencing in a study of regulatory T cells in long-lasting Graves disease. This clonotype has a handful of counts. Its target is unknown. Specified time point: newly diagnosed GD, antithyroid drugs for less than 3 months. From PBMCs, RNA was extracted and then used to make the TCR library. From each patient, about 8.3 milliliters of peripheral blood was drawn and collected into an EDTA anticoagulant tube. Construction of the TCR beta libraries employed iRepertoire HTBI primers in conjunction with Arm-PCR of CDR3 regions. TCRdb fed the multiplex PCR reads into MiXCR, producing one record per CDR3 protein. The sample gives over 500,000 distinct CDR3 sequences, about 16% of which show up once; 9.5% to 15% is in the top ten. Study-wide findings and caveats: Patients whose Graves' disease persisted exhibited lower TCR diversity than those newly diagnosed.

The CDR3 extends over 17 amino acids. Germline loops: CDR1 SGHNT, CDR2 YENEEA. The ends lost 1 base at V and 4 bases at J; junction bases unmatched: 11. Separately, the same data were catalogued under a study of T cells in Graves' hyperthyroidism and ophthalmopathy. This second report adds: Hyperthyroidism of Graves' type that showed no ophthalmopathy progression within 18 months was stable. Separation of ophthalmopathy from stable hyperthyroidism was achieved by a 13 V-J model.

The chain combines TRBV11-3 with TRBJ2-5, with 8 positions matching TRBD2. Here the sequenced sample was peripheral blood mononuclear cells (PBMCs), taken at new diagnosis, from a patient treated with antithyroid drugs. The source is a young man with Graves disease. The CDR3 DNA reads TGTGCCAGCAGCTTAGGCAAAGCGGGAGTATATGGAGAGACCCAGTACTTC. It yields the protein CASSLGKAGVYGETQYF.